Following are 12 T cell receptor beta chains from one sample sequenced in a study of vaccination and CD4 T cells after COVID-19 (dated by TCRdb to between 2021 and 2024). Libraries came from PCR. Data came from an Illumina iSeq 100. At the Johns Hopkins FTIC core, DNA from the cultured CD4+ T cells underwent TCR sequencing with the Oncomine TCR Beta short-read assay. TCRdb reworked the public reads: Q25 trimming with fastp, MiXCR clone assembly, productive beta chains retained. Rows are unified per CDR3 protein, each entry keeping the most common DNA and genes. The sample contains 17,000 or so distinct CDR3 sequences, approximately 48% of them found a single time. The ten largest make up 4.5% to 6% of the sample. This specimen's treatment or condition label, interpreted: roughly ten-day PBMC culture with coronavirus spike peptide pools or control peptides (ViraFEST assay). These TCRs are of unknown antigen specificity.

The sequences come from CD4+ T cells from blood, cultured in vitro, collected before SARS-CoV-2 vaccination. These receptors all stem from a human donor who had recovered from COVID-19.

This chain joins TRBV27 and TRBJ2-3; D remains unclear. There are 16 residues in the CDR3. Trimming pared 0 bases from V and 0 bases from J, leaving 10 bases between. Germline CDR1 MNHEY, CDR2 SMNVEV (reference sequence). The CDR3 bases are TGTGCCAGCAGTTTATCGATGTTGGGCAGCACAGATACGCAGTATTTT. This sequence encodes CASSLSMLGSTDTQYF.

The J gene is TRBJ2-1, the V gene TRBV11-3, with D tentatively TRBD1 (6 bases). There are 17 residues in the CDR3. Deletions cut 4 bases from V and 0 bases from J, with 16 bases between. The V gene's germline CDR1 is SGHNT and CDR2 YENEEA. The chain's CDR3 is CASSSTLTGSSYNEQFF. The CDR3 DNA reads TGTGCCAGCAGCTCCACCCTTACAGGGAGCTCCTACAATGAGCAGTTCTTC.

The rearrangement uses TRBV6-1 and TRBJ1-2; D is undetermined. Germline V gene sequence: CDR1 MNHNS, CDR2 SASEGT. V was cut by 0 bases and J by 4 bases, with 15 bases left in between. The CDR3 length is 16 residues. Here the CDR3 reads CASSEADPLSGYGYTF. The CDR3 DNA follows: TGTGCCAGCAGTGAAGCGGACCCCCTCTCAGGCTATGGCTACACCTTC.

The gene calls are TRBV11-3 and TRBJ2-7; D call uncertain. The length of the CDR3 is 13 residues. V was clipped by 1 base and J by 0 bases, with 4 bases between them. Germline V gene data show CDR1 as SGHNT and CDR2 as YENEEA. CDR3 DNA sequence: TGTGCCAGCAGCTTAGGACACTCCTACGAGCAGTACTTC. Translating it yields CASSLGHSYEQYF. The whole variable domain, filled in from reference TRBV11-3 and TRBJ2-7, reads EAGVVQSPRYKIIEKKQPVAFWCNPISGHNTLYWYLQNLGQGPELLIRYENEEAVDDSQLPKDRFSAERLKGVDSTLKIQPAELGDSAVYLCASSLGHSYEQYFGPGTRLTVT.

This clonotype was observed once. The genes are TRBV4-3 and TRBJ2-2; D uncertain. With 3 bases removed from V and 1 base from J, the gap between germline ends came to 3 bases. CDR1 and CDR2 from the germline V gene are LGHNA and YSLEER. This CDR3 is 13 amino acids long. The CDR3 nucleotides read TGCGCCAGCAGCCACAGGAACACCGGGGAGCTGTTTTTT. Its protein is CASSHRNTGELFF.

The chain joins TRBV30 to TRBJ1-1; tentative D call: TRBD1 (6 bases). The CDR3 is 15 amino acids. Germline V gives CDR1 GTSNPN, CDR2 SVGIG (reference sequence). V was clipped by 0 bases and J by 0 bases, with 11 bases between them. The CDR3 region is CAWSVKGEMNTEAFF. As DNA, the CDR3 is TGTGCCTGGAGTGTAAAGGGGGAAATGAACACTGAAGCTTTCTTT.

The chain couples TRBV20-1 to TRBJ2-3, with D uncertain. The CDR3 loop spans 13 amino acids. Germline V CDR1 and CDR2: DFQATT, SNEGSKA (reference sequence). The V and J ends lost 5 bases and 1 base respectively, with 10 bases between them. CDR3 DNA: TGCAGTGCTCCCCCGCCGGGCACAGATACGCAGTATTTT. Protein sequence: CSAPPPGTDTQYF.

This clonotype was detected once. This chain links TRBV11-3 with TRBJ2-7; no clear D. Per the germline V gene, CDR1 is SGHNT and CDR2 is YENEEA. V was clipped by 0 bases and J by 0 bases, with 9 bases between them. The CDR3 contains 15 residues. The CDR3 is CASSLESEHSYEQYF. For the CDR3, the DNA is TGTGCCAGCAGCTTAGAGTCGGAACACTCCTACGAGCAGTACTTC.

The rearrangement links TRBV10-3 to TRBJ1-2, with TRBD1 matching 7 bases. The CDR3 loop spans 16 amino acids. Unmatched junction bases numbered 6, after V lost 1 base and J lost 1 base. Germline lookup yields CDR1 ENHRY and CDR2 SYGVKD. CDR3 amino acids: CAISEFETGLNYGYTF. The CDR3 DNA reads TGTGCCATCAGTGAGTTTGAGACAGGGCTTAACTATGGCTACACCTTC.

The chain employs TRBV3-1 and TRBJ1-1; 7 bases fit TRBD1. CDR3 length: 13 residues. Losses at the gene ends were 0 bases for V and 8 bases for J; bases not matched to a gene: 3. The germline CDR1 and CDR2 sequences are LGHDT and YNNKEL (reference sequence). CDR3 nucleotides: TGTGCCAGCAGCCAAGACTGGGACAGAGAAGCTTTCTTT. Encoded protein: CASSQDWDREAFF.

The rearrangement links TRBV11-3 to TRBJ2-5; TRBD1 aligns across 7 bases. V was pared by 6 bases and J by 5 bases, with 12 bases of the junction left unmatched. The CDR3 spans 15 residues. The germline CDR1 and CDR2 sequences are SGHNT and YENEEA. The CDR3 DNA is TGTGCCAGCAGGTCCGGTCAGGGGGACGTGGAGACCCAGTACTTC. Translation: CASRSGQGDVETQYF.

Only one count was recorded for this clonotype. This rearrangement joins TRBV2 to TRBJ2-5; 12 nucleotides agree with TRBD2. CDR3 length: 17 residues. The V and J ends lost 3 bases and 5 bases, in that order; junction bases with no gene match: 10. Germline-derived CDR1 and CDR2 are SNHLY and FYNNEI. CDR3 loop: CASSDKRLAGVMETQYF. The CDR3 DNA sequence: TGTGCCAGCAGTGATAAGAGACTAGCGGGAGTCATGGAGACCCAGTACTTC. Using reference TRBV2 and TRBJ2-5 for the parts outside the CDR3, the full variable domain is EPEVTQTPSHQVTQMGQEVILRCVPISNHLYFYWYRQILGQKVEFLVSFYNNEISEKSEIFDDQFSVERPDGSNFTLKIRSTKLEDSAMYFCASSDKRLAGVMETQYFGPGTRLLVL.